Below are 18 T cell receptor beta chains sequenced from a single sample in a study of spatial heterogeneity in lung cancer. MiXCR, run by TCRdb on the 5' RACE reads, gives a single entry per CDR3 protein. The top ten hold less than 30% of the sample, which has about 38,000 distinct CDR3 sequences, approximately 5.2% seen once. Time point of the sample: sample taken at primary tumor resection. Sequences were derived from PBMCs, sampled at surgery. The receptor set was obtained from a female donor with early-stage non-small cell lung cancer.

Ten or more counts support this clonotype. The chain carries TRBV20-1 and TRBJ2-5; D gene ambiguous. V lost 6 bases and J lost 1, with 15 bases in between. Germline V gives CDR1 DFQATT, CDR2 SNEGSKA (reference sequence). This CDR3 has 14 amino acids. The CDR3 region has the DNA TGCAGTGCCAGGCATGGTCAGCGCCAAGAGACCCAGTACTTC. Translation gives CSARHGQRQETQYF.

The table lists this clonotype with many counts. This chain connects TRBV6-2 or TRBV6-3 to TRBJ1-5; a weak D match, TRBD1 (6 bases). V lost 6 bases, J lost 4 bases, and 10 bases lay in between. Germline V gene lookup returns CDR1 MNHEY and CDR2 SVGEGT. CDR3 length equals 13 residues. The CDR3 reads CASRVTGNQPQHF. In nucleotides, the CDR3 is TGTGCCAGCAGAGTAACAGGGAATCAGCCCCAGCATTTT.

This clonotype appeared many times. The chain is built from TRBV10-3 and TRBJ2-7; 7 bases align to TRBD1. CDR1 and CDR2 from the germline V gene are ENHRY and SYGVKD. The CDR3 covers 18 residues. Trimming cost V 4 bases and J 4 bases; bases outside gene matches: 19. The CDR3 nucleotides are TGTGCCATCAGTGGTGGGGAAAGACAGGGCCCTTTTAAGTACGAGCAGTACTTC. The encoded protein is CAISGGERQGPFKYEQYF.

At least ten counts were recorded for this clonotype. The CDR3 here is CASSPGDFQETQYF. The CDR3 coding sequence is TGTGCCAGCAGTCCCGGGGACTTCCAAGAGACCCAGTACTTC. The V and J genes are TRBV6-2 or TRBV6-3 and TRBJ2-5; D perhaps matches TRBD2 (6 bases). Germline values: CDR1 MNHEY, CDR2 SVGEGT. Trimming took 5 bases from V and 1 from J, leaving 11 bases between them. CDR3 size: 14 residues.

CDR3 sequence: CASSLGPENTQYF. In DNA form, the CDR3 reads TGTGCCAGCAGCCTAGGCCCGGAAAATACGCAGTATTTT. J is TRBJ2-3 and V is TRBV9; unclear D gene. The V and J ends lost 4 bases and 7 bases respectively, with 13 bases between them. Looked up from germline, CDR1 is SGDLS and CDR2 is YYNGEE. There are 13 residues in the CDR3. The variable domain in full, completed from reference TRBV9 and TRBJ2-3, reads DSGVTQTPKHLITATGQRVTLRCSPRSGDLSVYWYQQSLDQGLQFLIQYYNGEERAKGNILERFSAQQFPDLHSELNLSSLELGDSALYFCASSLGPENTQYFGPGTRLTVL.

Comments on this clonotype: The junction differs from germline at one of its ends, possibly a read error. CDR3 region: CASREGTTYNSPLHF. The CDR3 DNA reads as TGTGCCAGCAGGGAAGGGACAACTTATAATTCACCCCTCCACTTT. The chain joins TRBV2 to TRBJ1-6; D is possibly TRBD1 (6 bases). Germline values: CDR1 SNHLY, CDR2 FYNNEI. This CDR3 region has 15 residues.

This clonotype was counted ten times or more. The gene calls are TRBV20-1 and TRBJ2-5, with 9 bases matching TRBD2. The CDR3 length is 14 residues. J gave up 5 bases and V 6 bases, and 10 bases lay outside the gene matches. From germline, CDR1 is DFQATT and CDR2 SNEGSKA (reference sequence). The CDR3 DNA reads TGCAGTGCGCCACCCGGGACTAGCTCGGAGACCCAGTACTTC. Translation: CSAPPGTSSETQYF.

V usage is TRBV5-1 and J usage is TRBJ2-3; 7 nucleotides match TRBD1. This CDR3 contains 15 residues. Germline-derived CDR1 and CDR2 are SGHRS and YFSETQ. J gave up 0 bases and V 2 bases, and 3 bases lay outside the gene matches. The CDR3 loop is CASSFRDSSTDTQYF. In nucleotides, the CDR3 is TGCGCCAGCAGCTTCCGGGACAGTAGCACAGATACGCAGTATTTT. Based on the CDR3 plus reference TRBV5-1 and TRBJ2-3, the full variable domain is KAGVTQTPRYLIKTRGQQVTLSCSPISGHRSVSWYQQTPGQGLQFLFEYFSETQRNKGNFPGRFSGRQFSNSRSEMNVSTLELGDSALYLCASSFRDSSTDTQYFGPGTRLTVL.

This sequence joins TRBV19 and TRBJ1-1, with D tentatively TRBD1 (6 bases). The CDR3 runs 16 residues. V shed 4 bases and J shed 3 bases, with 18 bases lying between them. Germline V gene data show CDR1 as LNHDA and CDR2 as SQIVND (reference sequence). CDR3 bases: TGTGCCAGTAGTAAATTCCCCGACAGGACTTACACTGAAGCTTTCTTT. Translation gives CASSKFPDRTYTEAFF.

This clonotype was observed many times. The chain carries TRBV19 and TRBJ1-6, with D maybe TRBD1 (5 bases). Germline lookup yields CDR1 LNHDA and CDR2 SQIVND (reference sequence). The CDR3 is 14 residues long. This chain's CDR3 is CASSRGGYNSPLHF. CDR3 in DNA: TGTGCAAGCTCTAGGGGCGGTTATAATTCACCCCTCCACTTT.

This clonotype was seen ten or more times. Here the CDR3 DNA reads TGCAGTGCTAGAGTCCCCGGGACAGCGCCGTACGAGCAGTACTTC. This encodes CSARVPGTAPYEQYF. J is TRBJ2-7 and V is TRBV20-1; the match to TRBD1 covers 7 bases. The CDR3 is 15 amino acids. Germline lookup yields CDR1 DFQATT and CDR2 SNEGSKA (reference sequence). V lost 1 base and J lost 4; bases outside the gene matches: 10.

Note on this clonotype: A much larger clone differs by one base, so this may be a read error. The rearrangement links TRBV2 to TRBJ2-7; D remains unclear. The CDR3 has 12 amino acids. Germline V gene data show CDR1 as SNHLY and CDR2 as FYNNEI. CDR3 DNA: TGTGTCAGCAGCCCAAACGACTACGAGCAGTACTTC. Translated: CVSSPNDYEQYF.

In this sample, this clonotype turned up many times. This chain connects TRBV5-4 to TRBJ1-1; the match to TRBD1 covers 7 bases. The V and J ends lost 1 base and 7 bases, in that order; junction bases with no gene match: 10. Germline CDR1 and CDR2: SGHNT and YYREEE (reference sequence). The CDR3 is 15 residues long. The CDR3 is CASSLSGQGVNEAFF. CDR3 nucleotide sequence: TGTGCCAGCAGCTTGTCCGGGCAGGGGGTCAATGAAGCTTTCTTT.

This clonotype has ten or more counts. CDR3 protein: CSARGERGGKETQYF. CDR3 coding DNA: TGCAGTGCTAGAGGAGAGCGGGGGGGCAAGGAGACCCAGTACTTC. The chain has TRBV20-1 and TRBJ2-5; the match to TRBD2 covers 10 bases. Trimming took 1 base from V and 5 from J; bases not matched to a gene: 7. CDR1 is DFQATT and CDR2 is SNEGSKA in the germline V gene (reference sequence). The CDR3 length is 15 residues.

The sample holds a few counts of this clonotype. The V gene is TRBV4-3, the J gene TRBJ1-6; D is unclear. This CDR3 spans 15 amino acids. The germline V gene encodes CDR1 LGHNA and CDR2 YSLEER. V shed 0 bases and J shed 5 bases, with 8 bases lying between them. The CDR3 DNA follows: TGCGCCAGCAGCCAAGAAGGAGTGGATAATTCACCCCTCCACTTT. This codes for CASSQEGVDNSPLHF.

This clonotype appeared a few times. The V call is TRBV6-4, the J call TRBJ1-2, with 8 bases matching TRBD1. The CDR3 is made up of 13 amino acids. Germline CDR1 is MRHNA and CDR2 is SNTAGT. In DNA, the CDR3 is TGTGTCACCGAACCGACAGGGGAATATGGCTACACCTTC. Translating gives CVTEPTGEYGYTF.

V and J are TRBV5-6 and TRBJ1-2, with TRBD1 matching over 7 bases. V trimming: 4 bases; J trimming: 5 bases; junction bases outside the gene matches: 2. The CDR3 is made up of 12 amino acids. CDR1 is SGHDT and CDR2 is YYEEEE in the germline V gene. DNA of the CDR3: TGTGCCAGCAGCGAGGGACAGTATGGCTACACCTTC. This encodes CASSEGQYGYTF.

This clonotype came up many times. This chain joins TRBV12-3 or TRBV12-4 and TRBJ1-2; D gene ambiguous. V shed 5 bases and J shed 2 bases, with 12 bases lying between them. The CDR3 covers 14 residues. The CDR3 loop reads CASSMRRVNYGYTF. CDR3 nucleotide sequence: TGTGCCAGCAGTATGCGTAGGGTCAACTATGGCTACACCTTC.